This TCR beta chain was documented in a study of T-cell reconstitution after alpha-beta-depleted transplantation in children. Regarding the study as a whole: Newly produced T cells mostly provided counts and TCRbeta diversity after one year, as hyperexpanded clones declined.

The V and J ends lost 6 bases and 6 bases, in that order; junction bases with no gene match: 8. In germline, CDR1 is DFQATT, CDR2 SNEGSKA (reference sequence). This CDR3 is built from 16 residues. There are a few counts of this clonotype. As yet, its antigen is unknown. Unique molecular identifiers tagged the TCRbeta library. TCRdb fed the PCR reads into MiXCR, producing one record per CDR3 protein. The sample contains hundreds of thousands of distinct CDR3 sequences, 20% to 25% of which appear only once. The input for sequencing was PBMCs, mostly from graft donor cells, taken 360 days after TCRalphabeta/CD19-depleted stem cell transplant. This clonotype was sampled from a boy under two years old who had a stem cell transplant for acute myeloid leukemia, so the T cells may come from the graft donor. This chain joins TRBV20-1 and TRBJ2-1, with TRBD2 matching 16 bases. The CDR3 is CSAPGTSGGASNEQFF. The CDR3 DNA reads as TGCAGTGCGCCCGGGACTAGCGGGGGGGCTAGCAATGAGCAGTTCTTC.